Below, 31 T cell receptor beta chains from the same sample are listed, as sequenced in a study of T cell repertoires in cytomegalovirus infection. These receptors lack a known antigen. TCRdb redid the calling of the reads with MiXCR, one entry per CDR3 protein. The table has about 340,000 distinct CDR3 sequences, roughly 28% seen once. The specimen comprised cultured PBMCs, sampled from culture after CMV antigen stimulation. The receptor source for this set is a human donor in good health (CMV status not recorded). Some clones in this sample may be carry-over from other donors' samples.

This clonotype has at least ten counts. CDR3 in DNA: TGTGCCAGCAGCCTCCGGGGCATCTCTGGAAACACCATATATTTT. It codes for CASSLRGISGNTIYF. The gene calls are TRBV7-2 and TRBJ1-3, with a possible D match to TRBD1 (5 bases). V dropped 5 bases and J dropped 0 bases, with 11 bases sitting between them. Germline-derived CDR1 and CDR2 are SGHTA and FQGNSA. The CDR3 spans 15 residues.

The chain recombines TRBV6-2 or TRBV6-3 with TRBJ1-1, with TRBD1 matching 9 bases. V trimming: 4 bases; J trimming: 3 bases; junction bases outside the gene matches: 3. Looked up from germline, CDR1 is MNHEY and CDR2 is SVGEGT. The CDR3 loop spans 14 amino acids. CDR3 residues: CASSLQGAHTEAFF. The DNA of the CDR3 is TGTGCCAGCAGTTTACAGGGGGCGCACACTGAAGCTTTCTTT.

CDR3 nucleotides: TGTGCCAGCAGCTTAGACCTGCGTGACAGTTACTATGGCTACACCTTC. Residues: CASSLDLRDSYYGYTF. The chain couples TRBV7-9 to TRBJ1-2; weak D call: TRBD1 (5 bases). CDR1 SEHNR and CDR2 FQNEAQ come from the germline V gene (reference sequence). Trimming pared 1 base from V and 3 bases from J, leaving 15 bases between. The length of the CDR3 is 16 residues.

The CDR3 sequence is CSARDFGDSSYQPQHF. CDR3 coding DNA: TGCAGTGCTAGAGATTTTGGGGACAGTTCCTATCAGCCCCAGCATTTT. This chain uses TRBV20-1 with TRBJ1-5; TRBD1 agrees at 7 bases. The CDR3 loop spans 16 amino acids. In germline, CDR1 is DFQATT, CDR2 SNEGSKA (reference sequence). V shed 0 bases and J 5 bases; nucleotides not matched to a gene: 10.

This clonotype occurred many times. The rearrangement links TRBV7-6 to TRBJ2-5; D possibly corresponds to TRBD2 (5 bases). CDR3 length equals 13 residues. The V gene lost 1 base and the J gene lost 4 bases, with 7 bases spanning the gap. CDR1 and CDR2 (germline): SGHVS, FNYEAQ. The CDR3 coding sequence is TGTGCCAGCAGCTTAGGCCTAGCAGAGACCCAGTACTTC. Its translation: CASSLGLAETQYF.

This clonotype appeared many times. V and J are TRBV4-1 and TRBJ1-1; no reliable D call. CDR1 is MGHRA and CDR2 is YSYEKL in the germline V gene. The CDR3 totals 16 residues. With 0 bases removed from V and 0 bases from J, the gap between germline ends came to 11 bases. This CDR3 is CASSQDPGAMNTEAFF. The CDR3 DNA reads TGCGCCAGCAGCCAAGATCCCGGCGCGATGAACACTGAAGCTTTCTTT.

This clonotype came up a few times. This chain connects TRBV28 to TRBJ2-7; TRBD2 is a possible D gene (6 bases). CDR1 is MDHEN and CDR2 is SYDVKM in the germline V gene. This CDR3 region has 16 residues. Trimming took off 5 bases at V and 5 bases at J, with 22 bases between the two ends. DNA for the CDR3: TGTGCCAGCAGTCAAAGGGCGGAGGGGCGACGAGACGAGCAGTACTTC. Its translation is CASSQRAEGRRDEQYF. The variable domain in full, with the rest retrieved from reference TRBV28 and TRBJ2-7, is DVKVTQSSRYLVKRTGEKVFLECVQDMDHENMFWYRQDPGLGLRLIYFSYDVKMKEKGDIPEGYSVSREKKERFSLILESASTNQTSMYLCASSQRAEGRRDEQYFGPGTRLTVT.

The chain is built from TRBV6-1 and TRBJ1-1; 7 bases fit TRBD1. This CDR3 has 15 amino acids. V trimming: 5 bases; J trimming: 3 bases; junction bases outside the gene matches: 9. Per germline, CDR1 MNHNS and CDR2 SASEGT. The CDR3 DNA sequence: TGTGCCAGCAGTCCTATGCAGGGGGTCTACACTGAAGCTTTCTTT. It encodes CASSPMQGVYTEAFF.

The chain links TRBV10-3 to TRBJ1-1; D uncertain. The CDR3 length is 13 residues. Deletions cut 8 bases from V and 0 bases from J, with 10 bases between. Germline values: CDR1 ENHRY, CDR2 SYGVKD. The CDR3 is CAIHPGMNTEAFF. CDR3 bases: TGTGCCATCCACCCAGGCATGAACACTGAAGCTTTCTTT.

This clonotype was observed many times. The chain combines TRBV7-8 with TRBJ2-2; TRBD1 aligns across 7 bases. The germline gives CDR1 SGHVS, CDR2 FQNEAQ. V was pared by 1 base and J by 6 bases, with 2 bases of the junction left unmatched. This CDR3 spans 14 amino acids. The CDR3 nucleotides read TGTGCCAGCAGCTTAGTGGGGACAGCCGGGGAGCTGTTTTTT. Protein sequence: CASSLVGTAGELFF. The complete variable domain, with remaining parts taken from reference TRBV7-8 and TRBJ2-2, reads GAGVSQSPRYKVAKRGQDVALRCDPISGHVSLFWYQQALGQGPEFLTYFQNEAQLDKSGLPSDRFFAERPEGSVSTLKIQRTQQEDSAVYLCASSLVGTAGELFFGEGSRLTVL.

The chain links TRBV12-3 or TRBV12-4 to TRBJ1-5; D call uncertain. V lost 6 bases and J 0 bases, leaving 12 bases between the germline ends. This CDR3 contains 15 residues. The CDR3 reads CASSTTLYSNQPQHF. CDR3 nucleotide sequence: TGTGCCAGCAGCACGACACTTTATAGCAATCAGCCCCAGCATTTT.

In DNA form, the CDR3 reads TGTGCCAGCAGCCTATCCTGGACTAGCGGGAGCTATGAGCAGTACTTC. Encoded protein: CASSLSWTSGSYEQYF. The V gene is TRBV7-2, the J gene TRBJ2-7; 13 bases map to TRBD2. The ends lost 5 bases at V and 7 bases at J; junction bases unmatched: 11. The CDR3 contains 16 residues. Per the germline V gene, CDR1 is SGHTA and CDR2 is FQGNSA.

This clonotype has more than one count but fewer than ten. The CDR3 is CASSPQGTVNYGYTF. For the CDR3, the DNA is TGTGCCAGCAGCCCTCAAGGGACGGTCAACTATGGCTACACCTTC. This sequence joins TRBV7-8 and TRBJ1-2, with D perhaps TRBD1 (5 bases). The ends were cut back, 5 bases at V and 2 bases at J, with 15 bases in the middle. CDR1 is SGHVS, CDR2 FQNEAQ, per germline. CDR3 length: 15 amino acids.

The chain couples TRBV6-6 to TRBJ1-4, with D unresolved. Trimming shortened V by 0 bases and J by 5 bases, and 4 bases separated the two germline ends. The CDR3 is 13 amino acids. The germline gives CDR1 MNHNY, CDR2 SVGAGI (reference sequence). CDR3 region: CASSYSKNEKLFF. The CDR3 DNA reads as TGTGCCAGCAGTTACTCGAAGAATGAAAAACTGTTTTTT.

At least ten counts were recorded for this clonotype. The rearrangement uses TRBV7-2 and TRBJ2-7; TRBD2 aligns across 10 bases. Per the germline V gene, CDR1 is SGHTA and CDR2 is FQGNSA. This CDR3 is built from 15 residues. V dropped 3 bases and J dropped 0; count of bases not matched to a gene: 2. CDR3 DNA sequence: TGTGCCAGCAGCTTGGCTAGCGGGAGCTCCTACGAGCAGTACTTC. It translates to CASSLASGSSYEQYF.

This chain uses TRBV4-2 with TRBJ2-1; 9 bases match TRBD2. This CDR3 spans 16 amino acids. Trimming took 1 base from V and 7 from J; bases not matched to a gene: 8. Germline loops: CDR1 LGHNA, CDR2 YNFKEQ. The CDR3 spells CASSQAPSGNLNEQFF. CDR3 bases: TGTGCCAGCAGCCAAGCTCCTAGCGGGAACCTTAATGAGCAGTTCTTC.

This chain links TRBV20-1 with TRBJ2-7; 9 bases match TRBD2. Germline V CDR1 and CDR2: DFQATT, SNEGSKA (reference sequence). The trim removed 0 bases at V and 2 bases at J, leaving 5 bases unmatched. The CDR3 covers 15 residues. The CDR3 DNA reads TGCAGTGCTAGAGATCTCGGCGGGGGGGCCTACGAGCAGTACTTC. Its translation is CSARDLGGGAYEQYF.

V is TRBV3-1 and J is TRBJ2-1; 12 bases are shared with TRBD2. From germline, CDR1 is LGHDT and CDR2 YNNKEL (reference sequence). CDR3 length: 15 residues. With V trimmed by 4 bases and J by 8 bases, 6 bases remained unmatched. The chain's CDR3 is CASSPLAGGTYEQFF. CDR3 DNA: TGTGCCAGCAGCCCGCTAGCGGGAGGGACCTATGAGCAGTTCTTC.

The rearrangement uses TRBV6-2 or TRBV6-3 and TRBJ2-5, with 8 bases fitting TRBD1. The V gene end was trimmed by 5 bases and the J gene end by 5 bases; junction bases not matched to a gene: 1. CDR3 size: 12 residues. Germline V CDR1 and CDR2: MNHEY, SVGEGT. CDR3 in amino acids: CASSRDRETQYF. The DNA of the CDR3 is TGTGCCAGCAGTCGGGACAGGGAGACCCAGTACTTC.

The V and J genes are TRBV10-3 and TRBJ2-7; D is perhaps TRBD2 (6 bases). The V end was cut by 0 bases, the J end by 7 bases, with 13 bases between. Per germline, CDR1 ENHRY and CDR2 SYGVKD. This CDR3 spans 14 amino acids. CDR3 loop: CAISESQSRGEQYF. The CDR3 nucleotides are TGTGCCATCAGTGAGTCGCAGTCACGGGGGGAGCAGTACTTC.

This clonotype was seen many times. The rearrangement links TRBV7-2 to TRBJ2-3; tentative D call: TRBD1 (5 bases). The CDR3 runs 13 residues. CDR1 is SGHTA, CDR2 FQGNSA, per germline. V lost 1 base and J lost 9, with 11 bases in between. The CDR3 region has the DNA TGTGCCAGCAGCTTAGGTCCAGGGTCAACGCAGTATTTT. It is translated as CASSLGPGSTQYF.

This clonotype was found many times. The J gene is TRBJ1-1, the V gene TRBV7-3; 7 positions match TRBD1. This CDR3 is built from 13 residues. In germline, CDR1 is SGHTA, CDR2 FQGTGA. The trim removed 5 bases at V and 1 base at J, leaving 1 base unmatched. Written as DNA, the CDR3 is TGTGCCAGCAGCCGACAGGGGAACACTGAAGCTTTCTTT. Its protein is CASSRQGNTEAFF.

The CDR3 coding sequence is TGTGCCAGCAGCTTAGCCAGGTCTAATGAAAAACTGTTTTTT. Translation gives CASSLARSNEKLFF. The chain combines TRBV7-8 with TRBJ1-4, with D unresolved. Looked up from germline, CDR1 is SGHVS and CDR2 is FQNEAQ. This CDR3 has 14 amino acids. V was clipped by 0 bases and J by 3 bases, with 5 bases between them.

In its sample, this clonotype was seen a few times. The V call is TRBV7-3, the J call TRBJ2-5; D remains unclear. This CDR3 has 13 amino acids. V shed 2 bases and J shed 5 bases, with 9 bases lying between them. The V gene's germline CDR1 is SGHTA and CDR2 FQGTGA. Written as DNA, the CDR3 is TGTGCCAGCAGCTTATCGCGCAGGGAGACCCAGTACTTC. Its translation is CASSLSRRETQYF. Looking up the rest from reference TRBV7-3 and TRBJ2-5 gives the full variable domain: GAGVSQTPSNKVTEKGKYVELRCDPISGHTALYWYRQSLGQGPEFLIYFQGTGAADDSGLPNDRFFAVRPEGSVSTLKIQRTERGDSAVYLCASSLSRRETQYFGPGTRLLVL.

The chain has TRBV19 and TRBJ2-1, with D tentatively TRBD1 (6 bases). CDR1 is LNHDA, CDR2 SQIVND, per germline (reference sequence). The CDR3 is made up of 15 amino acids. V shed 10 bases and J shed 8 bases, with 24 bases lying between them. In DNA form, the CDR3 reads TGTGCCACCGGGCCGAGGGGCAGGGGCGAATATGAGCAGTTCTTC. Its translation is CATGPRGRGEYEQFF.

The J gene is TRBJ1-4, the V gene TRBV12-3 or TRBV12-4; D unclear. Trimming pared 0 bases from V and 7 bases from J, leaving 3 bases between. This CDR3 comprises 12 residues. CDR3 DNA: TGTGCCAGCAGTTTAGCGCCTGAAAAACTGTTTTTT. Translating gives CASSLAPEKLFF.

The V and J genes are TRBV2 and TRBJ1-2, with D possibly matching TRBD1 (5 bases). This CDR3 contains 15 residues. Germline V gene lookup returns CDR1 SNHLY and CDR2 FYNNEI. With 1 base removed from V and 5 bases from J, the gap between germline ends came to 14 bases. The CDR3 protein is CASSEGTRTSYGYTF. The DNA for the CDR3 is TGTGCCAGCAGTGAAGGGACCCGGACATCTTATGGCTACACCTTC.

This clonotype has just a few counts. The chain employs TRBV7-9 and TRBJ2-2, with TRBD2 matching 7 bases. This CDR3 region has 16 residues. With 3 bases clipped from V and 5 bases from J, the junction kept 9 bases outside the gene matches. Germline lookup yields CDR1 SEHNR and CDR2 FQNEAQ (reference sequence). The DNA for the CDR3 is TGTGCCAGCAGCTTCCCGGGGGGACGGGGAACCGGGGAGCTGTTTTTT. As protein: CASSFPGGRGTGELFF.

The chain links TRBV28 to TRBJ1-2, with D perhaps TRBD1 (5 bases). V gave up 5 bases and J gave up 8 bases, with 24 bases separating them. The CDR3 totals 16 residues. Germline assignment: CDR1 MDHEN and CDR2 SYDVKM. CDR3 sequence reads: CASSPPPGLRMGGYTF. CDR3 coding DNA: TGTGCCAGCAGTCCCCCTCCGGGACTCCGCATGGGGGGCTACACCTTC.

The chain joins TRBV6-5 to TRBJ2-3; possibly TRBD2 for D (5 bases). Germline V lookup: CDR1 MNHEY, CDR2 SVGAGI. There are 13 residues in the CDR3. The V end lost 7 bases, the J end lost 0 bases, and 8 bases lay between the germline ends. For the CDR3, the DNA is TGTGCCAGCAAGGGAGCGAGCACAGATACGCAGTATTTT. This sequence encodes CASKGASTDTQYF.

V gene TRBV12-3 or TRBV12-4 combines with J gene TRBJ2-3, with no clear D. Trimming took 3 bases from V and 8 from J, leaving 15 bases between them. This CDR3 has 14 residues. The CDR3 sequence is CASSLVVVGSTQYF. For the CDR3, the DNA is TGTGCCAGCAGTTTGGTGGTGGTCGGTTCTACGCAGTATTTT.